A single sample is the source of the 32 T cell receptor beta chains below, sequenced in a study of blood T cell repertoires in COVID-19 (dated by TCRdb to 2020 to 2021). Library preparation employed the immunoSEQ multiplex PCR assay. This immuneACCESS table, as held by TCRdb, lists in-frame sequences with V and J called but not all clones. Of the missing ones, under half trace to an unresolved V gene in checked studies; the others have no known cause. The sample includes roughly 63,000 clones, with 88% observed a single time. The ten largest account for 2.3% of the sample. Specimen: peripheral blood. All receptors derive from a human donor in a cohort sampled during active COVID-19.

This clone was recorded once. The chain is built from TRBV5-1 and TRBJ1-2, with 8 bases aligning to TRBD1. The CDR3 runs 14 residues. Germline CDR1 and CDR2: SGHRS and YFSETQ. The V gene end was trimmed by 4 bases and the J gene end by 4 bases; junction bases not matched to a gene: 6. The CDR3 is CASSIGQGPYGYTF. CDR3 DNA sequence: TGCGCCAGCAGCATCGGACAGGGTCCCTATGGCTACACCTTC.

The chain joins TRBV28 to TRBJ2-3, with 10 bases fitting TRBD2. Germline V gives CDR1 MDHEN, CDR2 SYDVKM. J gave up 4 bases and V 7 bases, and 11 bases lay outside the gene matches. CDR3 length: 16 residues. Here the CDR3 DNA reads TGTGCCAGCACAAACCGAGCTAGCGGGAGTCCAGATACGCAGTATTTT. Translation: CASTNRASGSPDTQYF.

V and J are TRBV6-4 and TRBJ2-3; D uncertain. CDR3 length: 13 residues. Trimming took off 4 bases at V and 0 bases at J, with 5 bases between the two ends. Germline-derived CDR1 and CDR2 are MRHNA and SNTAGT. The CDR3 loop is CASSGESTDTQYF. In DNA, the CDR3 is TGTGCCAGCAGTGGCGAAAGCACAGATACGCAGTATTTT.

This rearrangement joins TRBV27 to TRBJ1-5; D perhaps matches TRBD1 (6 bases). CDR1 MNHEY and CDR2 SMNVEV come from the germline V gene (reference sequence). This CDR3 spans 13 amino acids. Trimming took off 3 bases at V and 5 bases at J, with 8 bases between the two ends. CDR3 region: CASSFQGHQPQHF. The DNA of the CDR3 is TGTGCCAGCAGTTTTCAGGGGCATCAGCCCCAGCATTTT.

This clone is medium-sized by share. The rearrangement joins TRBV11-2 to TRBJ2-1; 7 nucleotides align to TRBD2. The germline V gene encodes CDR1 SGHAT and CDR2 FQNNGV. J lost 7 bases, V lost 0 bases, and 6 bases had no gene match. CDR3 length: 15 residues. The CDR3 region is CASSLDKGLLNEQFF. For the CDR3, the DNA is TGTGCCAGCAGCTTAGACAAGGGACTACTAAATGAGCAGTTCTTC.

The chain recombines TRBV28 with TRBJ2-7, with D uncertain. Germline CDR1 MDHEN, CDR2 SYDVKM. With 7 bases removed from V and 3 bases from J, the gap between germline ends came to 10 bases. This CDR3 is 12 amino acids long. The CDR3 DNA follows: TGTGCCAGCACCCCTGACAACTACGAGCAGTACTTC. Its translation is CASTPDNYEQYF.

This chain joins TRBV4-3 and TRBJ1-2; perhaps TRBD1 as D (5 bases). Trimming took 8 bases from V and 7 from J, leaving 17 bases between them. This CDR3 comprises 13 residues. The germline V gene has CDR1 LGHNA and CDR2 YSLEER. CDR3 nucleotides: TGCGCCAGCGGCTCGAACAGGCCCGTTGGCTACACCTTC. Translating gives CASGSNRPVGYTF.

This clone appeared a few times. This chain uses TRBV28 with TRBJ1-2, with 8 bases aligning to TRBD1. This CDR3 contains 14 residues. V lost 7 bases and J lost 3; bases outside the gene matches: 7. Germline V gives CDR1 MDHEN, CDR2 SYDVKM. The DNA for the CDR3 is TGTGCCAGCAACAGGGGGGGGTCAGACTATGGCTACACCTTC. This translates into CASNRGGSDYGYTF.

The rearrangement uses TRBV5-1 and TRBJ2-5, with TRBD2 identical over 8 bases. Germline lookup yields CDR1 SGHRS and CDR2 YFSETQ. There are 15 residues in the CDR3. J lost 1 base, V lost 0 bases, and 2 bases had no gene match. CDR3 loop: CASSLVGLGQETQYF. For the CDR3, the DNA is TGCGCCAGCAGCTTGGTGGGACTAGGCCAAGAGACCCAGTACTTC.

This chain joins TRBV10-1 and TRBJ2-7; 7 positions agree with TRBD1. There are 15 residues in the CDR3. Germline V lookup: CDR1 WNHNN, CDR2 SYGVQD (reference sequence). Germline trimming cut 10 bases from V and 0 bases from J; bases unmatched to any gene: 12. CDR3 DNA sequence: TGCGCCACCTTTAGACAGGGAAAGCACTCCTACGAGCAGTACTTC. Its protein is CATFRQGKHSYEQYF.

V usage is TRBV6-6 and J usage is TRBJ2-7; 9 nucleotides line up with TRBD2. CDR3 length: 16 amino acids. The germline V gene has CDR1 MNHNY and CDR2 SVGAGI (reference sequence). V was clipped by 5 bases and J by 4 bases; unmatched bases: 12. CDR3 in amino acids: CASSRSGTSYSYEQYF. For the CDR3, the DNA is TGTGCCAGCAGTCGAAGCGGGACTAGCTACTCATACGAGCAGTACTTC.

This sequence joins TRBV7-8 and TRBJ1-1; D possibly corresponds to TRBD1 (6 bases). The V end was cut by 5 bases, the J end by 11 bases, with 12 bases between. The CDR3 has 11 amino acids. From germline, CDR1 is SGHVS and CDR2 FQNEAQ. CDR3 in DNA: TGTGCCAGCAGCACTCAGGGGTGGGCTTTCTTT. Its translation is CASSTQGWAFF.

V and J are TRBV7-9 and TRBJ1-5; no reliable D call. Trimming pared 0 bases from V and 7 bases from J, leaving 7 bases between. CDR1 and CDR2 from the germline V gene are SEHNR and FQNEAQ (reference sequence). The CDR3 has 13 residues. CDR3 DNA: TGTGCCAGCAGCTTAGCCCGGGAACAGCCCCAGCATTTT. Its translation is CASSLAREQPQHF.

The gene calls are TRBV7-2 and TRBJ2-5; 13 bases are shared with TRBD2. Germline trimming cut 1 base from V and 5 bases from J; bases unmatched to any gene: 7. This CDR3 comprises 17 residues. Germline V gives CDR1 SGHTA, CDR2 FQGNSA. DNA for the CDR3: TGTGCCAGCAGCTTAGAGGCCTTACTAGCGGGGGGGGAGACCCAGTACTTC. Its protein product is CASSLEALLAGGETQYF.

V usage is TRBV27 and J usage is TRBJ1-2; TRBD1 matches 12 bases. J lost 5 bases, V lost 3 bases, and 4 bases had no gene match. Per germline, CDR1 MNHEY and CDR2 SMNVEV (reference sequence). This CDR3 contains 15 residues. This CDR3 reads CASSFGTGGSYGYTF. The CDR3 DNA sequence: TGTGCCAGCAGTTTTGGGACAGGGGGCTCGTATGGCTACACCTTC.

The V call is TRBV9, the J call TRBJ1-5; D is undetermined. The CDR3 length is 15 residues. Germline V gene data show CDR1 as SGDLS and CDR2 as YYNGEE. V dropped 2 bases and J dropped 6 bases, with 15 bases sitting between them. CDR3 loop: CASSVGWEVFQPQHF. DNA of the CDR3: TGTGCCAGCAGCGTTGGTTGGGAGGTATTTCAGCCCCAGCATTTT.

V usage is TRBV10-2 and J usage is TRBJ1-1; possible D gene TRBD1, 6 bases. The CDR3 length is 17 residues. Trimming shortened V by 6 bases and J by 1 base, and 21 bases separated the two germline ends. The germline CDR1 and CDR2 sequences are WSHSY and SAAADI. This CDR3 is CASRPWGGGAPNTEAFF. CDR3 nucleotides: TGCGCCAGCAGACCCTGGGGAGGGGGGGCCCCGAACACTGAAGCTTTCTTT.

This clone was seen a few times. This rearrangement joins TRBV4-2 to TRBJ1-1; D ambiguous. The germline V gene has CDR1 LGHNA and CDR2 YNFKEQ. CDR3 length: 15 amino acids. Between the trimmed V and J ends, which lost 2 bases and 0 bases, there was a span of 10 bases. The CDR3 loop is CASSQHEQLNTEAFF. The CDR3 DNA is TGTGCCAGCAGCCAACATGAACAGTTGAACACTGAAGCTTTCTTT.

The rearrangement uses TRBV6-1 and TRBJ1-5; 10 positions agree with TRBD1. Germline V gene data show CDR1 as MNHNS and CDR2 as SASEGT. The CDR3 runs 14 residues. The J segment lost 9 bases and the V segment lost 1 base, leaving 3 bases of the junction unmatched. Written as DNA, the CDR3 is TGTGCCAGCAGTGAAGGGGACAGGGGAAGGCCCCAGCATTTT. Protein sequence: CASSEGDRGRPQHF.

This chain uses TRBV7-6 with TRBJ1-2, with D possibly matching TRBD1 (5 bases). From germline, CDR1 is SGHVS and CDR2 FNYEAQ. V was clipped by 0 bases and J by 5 bases, with 7 bases between them. This CDR3 comprises 13 residues. DNA of the CDR3: TGTGCCAGCAGCTTAGCAGGACAATATGGCTACACCTTC. The encoded protein is CASSLAGQYGYTF.

V usage is TRBV2 and J usage is TRBJ1-2, with 7 nucleotides matching TRBD1. The ends lost 7 bases at V and 7 bases at J; junction bases unmatched: 18. Germline V gene lookup returns CDR1 SNHLY and CDR2 FYNNEI. This CDR3 has 16 amino acids. CDR3 nucleotides: TGTGCCAGCATTATAAGGGGACAGCCGTTTGAGGTTGGCTACACCTTC. Its translation: CASIIRGQPFEVGYTF.

This clone was counted a few times. The chain couples TRBV6-4 to TRBJ2-2; D may be TRBD1 (5 bases). The V end lost 6 bases, the J end lost 2 bases, and 16 bases lay between the germline ends. This CDR3 has 16 amino acids. Germline-derived CDR1 and CDR2 are MRHNA and SNTAGT. The DNA for the CDR3 is TGTGCCAGCAGCACCTATTTGGGGCAAAACACCGGGGAGCTGTTTTTT. Protein sequence: CASSTYLGQNTGELFF.

The chain combines TRBV27 with TRBJ2-4; D may be TRBD2 (5 bases). From germline, CDR1 is MNHEY and CDR2 SMNVEV (reference sequence). The CDR3 has 14 residues. V dropped 5 bases and J dropped 6 bases, with 14 bases sitting between them. DNA of the CDR3: TGTGCCAGCAGTCTGCGGGCAGCTGGAAACATTCAGTACTTC. The encoded protein is CASSLRAAGNIQYF.

For the CDR3, the DNA is TGTGCCAGCAGCTTAAGACTGTCCGTGGCCTACAATGAGCAGTTCTTC. It yields the protein CASSLRLSVAYNEQFF. The chain combines TRBV7-6 with TRBJ2-1, with D unclear. Per germline, CDR1 SGHVS and CDR2 FNYEAQ. With 2 bases removed from V and 2 bases from J, the gap between germline ends came to 13 bases. CDR3 length: 16 amino acids.

V and J are TRBV10-1 and TRBJ1-2; no definite D call. Germline loops: CDR1 WNHNN, CDR2 SYGVQD (reference sequence). The CDR3 is 13 residues long. The V and J ends lost 0 bases and 8 bases respectively, with 10 bases between them. DNA of the CDR3: TGCGCCAGCAGTGAGTCGGGCAGCGGAGGCTACACCTTC. This encodes CASSESGSGGYTF.

V and J are TRBV11-2 and TRBJ2-7; possible D gene TRBD2, 5 bases. V was trimmed by 5 bases and J by 0 bases, leaving 11 bases between them. Germline V gene lookup returns CDR1 SGHAT and CDR2 FQNNGV. This CDR3 is 14 amino acids long. In nucleotides, the CDR3 is TGTGCCAGCAGCCCGGGGTTTAGCTCCTACGAGCAGTACTTC. Its translation is CASSPGFSSYEQYF.

This CDR3 is CSVGQRTGNTIYF. CDR3 DNA: TGCAGCGTTGGGCAGCGAACTGGAAACACCATATATTTT. The rearrangement links TRBV29-1 to TRBJ1-3; D gene uncertain. Germline lookup yields CDR1 SQVTM and CDR2 ANQGSEA. V lost 4 bases and J 2 bases, leaving 9 bases between the germline ends. The CDR3 is 13 amino acids.

The chain combines TRBV7-9 with TRBJ2-7, with TRBD2 matching over 10 bases. Trimming removed 1 base from V and 7 bases from J; junction bases left unmatched: 10. Germline V gene data show CDR1 as SEHNR and CDR2 as FQNEAQ (reference sequence). The CDR3 is 16 amino acids. This CDR3 reads CASSLGQGSGRREQYF. DNA of the CDR3: TGTGCCAGCAGCTTAGGTCAGGGTAGCGGGAGGAGAGAGCAGTACTTC.

The chain couples TRBV5-1 to TRBJ2-7, with 7 bases lining up with TRBD1. J lost 7 bases, V lost 2 bases, and 15 bases had no gene match. The CDR3 length is 16 residues. The V gene's germline CDR1 is SGHRS and CDR2 YFSETQ. CDR3 loop: CASSLPPGQLLGEQYF. The CDR3 DNA follows: TGCGCCAGCAGCTTACCTCCGGGACAGTTGTTGGGTGAGCAGTACTTC.

This rearrangement joins TRBV5-1 to TRBJ2-1, with a weak D call TRBD2 (7 bases). Germline V CDR1 and CDR2: SGHRS, YFSETQ. The CDR3 is 14 residues long. V was pared by 3 bases and J by 5 bases, with 12 bases between. The DNA for the CDR3 is TGCGCCAGCAGCTCCGGGGGGCCTAACAATGAGCAGTTCTTC. As protein: CASSSGGPNNEQFF. Based on the CDR3 plus reference TRBV5-1 and TRBJ2-1, the full variable domain is KAGVTQTPRYLIKTRGQQVTLSCSPISGHRSVSWYQQTPGQGLQFLFEYFSETQRNKGNFPGRFSGRQFSNSRSEMNVSTLELGDSALYLCASSSGGPNNEQFFGPGTRLTVL.

This chain links TRBV18 with TRBJ1-5; D unresolved. Germline V CDR1 and CDR2: KGHSH, LQKENI. The CDR3 runs 12 residues. Trimming shortened V by 4 bases and J by 4 bases, and 5 bases separated the two germline ends. The CDR3 DNA follows: TGTGCCAGCTCACGAGAAAATCAGCCCCAGCATTTT. It specifies CASSRENQPQHF.

The gene calls are TRBV5-1 and TRBJ1-4, with 7 positions matching TRBD1. V dropped 2 bases and J dropped 5; count of bases not matched to a gene: 6. The germline CDR1 and CDR2 sequences are SGHRS and YFSETQ. CDR3 length: 15 amino acids. In DNA form, the CDR3 reads TGCGCCAGCAGCTTAGGGACAGAACTGAATGAAAAACTGTTTTTT. Amino acids: CASSLGTELNEKLFF.